These 14 T cell receptor beta chains were sequenced from one sample in a study of shared clonotypes between healthy human individuals. TCRdb keeps only in-frame clones here, not all; method: immunoSEQ multiplex PCR. The data contain about 490,000 clones, roughly 78% of them singletons. Sequenced: PBMCs. The receptors were gathered from a woman aged 40 to 50 in good health. Some clones in this sample may be carry-over from other donors' samples.

The chain uses TRBV10-2 and TRBJ2-7; 8 nucleotides line up with TRBD2. The CDR3 consists of 14 residues. Trimming removed 7 bases from V and 5 bases from J; junction bases left unmatched: 10. The germline V gene encodes CDR1 WSHSY and CDR2 SAAADI. The CDR3 region has the DNA TGCGCCAGCAATCGCCGGACTAGCTCGGACGAGCAGTACTTC. Amino acids: CASNRRTSSDEQYF.

The chain has TRBV28 and TRBJ1-1; 7 nucleotides align to TRBD1. Germline CDR1 reads MDHEN; CDR2 reads SYDVKM. Unmatched junction bases numbered 5, after V lost 7 bases and J lost 9 bases. There are 11 residues in the CDR3. This CDR3 reads CASTDRAKAFF. In DNA, the CDR3 is TGTGCCAGCACCGACAGGGCTAAAGCTTTCTTT.

The chain employs TRBV5-4 and TRBJ2-7, with 10 positions matching TRBD1. The CDR3 covers 17 residues. Per germline, CDR1 SGHNT and CDR2 YYREEE (reference sequence). Trimming took 5 bases from V and 0 from J; bases not matched to a gene: 11. The CDR3 region has the DNA TGTGCCAGCAGTCCTCCGGGACAGGGGCCTTTCTCCTACGAGCAGTACTTC. It yields the protein CASSPPGQGPFSYEQYF.

Only a few counts were recorded for this clone. The chain has TRBV30 and TRBJ1-2; D not resolved. The length of the CDR3 is 16 residues. Trimming pared 3 bases from V and 1 base from J, leaving 18 bases between. Germline V gene data show CDR1 as GTSNPN and CDR2 as SVGIG (reference sequence). CDR3 residues: CAWSGAARRRNYGYTF. The CDR3 DNA sequence: TGTGCCTGGAGCGGAGCCGCCCGAAGACGTAACTATGGCTACACCTTC.

J is TRBJ1-4 and V is TRBV2; 9 nucleotides match TRBD1. CDR1 is SNHLY, CDR2 FYNNEI, per germline. Trimming at V came to 6 bases and at J to 7 bases, leaving 6 bases not matched to a gene. The CDR3 length is 14 residues. CDR3 sequence reads: CASRGTGQFEKLFF. CDR3 DNA: TGTGCCAGCAGGGGGACAGGGCAATTTGAAAAACTGTTTTTT. Variable domain in full (rest from reference TRBV2 and TRBJ1-4): EPEVTQTPSHQVTQMGQEVILRCVPISNHLYFYWYRQILGQKVEFLVSFYNNEISEKSEIFDDQFSVERPDGSNFTLKIRSTKLEDSAMYFCASRGTGQFEKLFFGSGTQLSVL.

The chain employs TRBV10-2 and TRBJ2-5, with TRBD2 identical over 8 bases. This CDR3 has 14 residues. Germline V gene lookup returns CDR1 WSHSY and CDR2 SAAADI. V lost 7 bases, J lost 3 bases, and 7 bases stayed unmatched. The CDR3 nucleotides are TGCGCCAGCAAAGTTCTAGCGGGCGAAGAGACCCAGTACTTC. It encodes CASKVLAGEETQYF.

The rearrangement joins TRBV27 to TRBJ2-1, with a weak D call TRBD1 (6 bases). V was shortened by 0 bases and J by 8 bases, with 11 bases between the two germline ends. The CDR3 runs to 14 residues. Germline CDR1 and CDR2: MNHEY and SMNVEV (reference sequence). CDR3 loop: CASSLSPEGDEQFF. CDR3 DNA sequence: TGTGCCAGCAGTTTATCCCCAGAGGGGGATGAGCAGTTCTTC.

The chain couples TRBV30 to TRBJ2-2; TRBD2 matches 13 bases. With V trimmed by 3 bases and J by 5 bases, 9 bases remained unmatched. CDR3 length: 17 amino acids. Germline assignment: CDR1 GTSNPN and CDR2 SVGIG (reference sequence). This CDR3 reads CAWRGTGLAGVTGELFF. The CDR3 region has the DNA TGTGCCTGGAGAGGGACCGGACTAGCGGGAGTAACCGGGGAGCTGTTTTTT. Supplemented by reference TRBV30 and TRBJ2-2, the full variable domain reads SQTIHQWPATLVQPVGSPLSLECTVEGTSNPNLYWYRQAAGRGLQLLFYSVGIGQISSEVPQNLSASRPQDRQFILSSKKLLLSDSGFYLCAWRGTGLAGVTGELFFGEGSRLTVL.

The chain carries TRBV7-3 and TRBJ2-1; 10 nucleotides align to TRBD2. Trimming at V came to 4 bases and at J to 4 bases, leaving 7 bases not matched to a gene. The CDR3 covers 16 residues. Germline V gene sequence: CDR1 SGHTA, CDR2 FQGTGA. CDR3 nucleotide sequence: TGTGCCAGCAGCTCGACCGGGACTAGCGCTTACAATGAGCAGTTCTTC. It codes for CASSSTGTSAYNEQFF.

The table lists this clone with a few counts. Germline is not matched at one junction end, which may reflect a read error. The sample has other DNA sequences that encode this CDR3 too. This chain connects TRBV30 to TRBJ2-2; D not resolved. Germline values: CDR1 GTSNPN, CDR2 SVGIG (reference sequence). This CDR3 spans 13 amino acids. The CDR3 spells CAWSVWGTGELFF. The CDR3 DNA sequence: TGTGCCTGGAGTGTTTGGGGTACCGGAGAGCTGTTTTTT.

In this sample, this clone turned up once. The chain employs TRBV19 and TRBJ2-3; 8 positions match TRBD1. The J segment lost 2 bases and the V segment lost 2 bases, leaving 9 bases of the junction unmatched. CDR1 LNHDA and CDR2 SQIVND come from the germline V gene (reference sequence). The CDR3 runs to 17 residues. This CDR3 reads CASSIPIRGPSTDTQYF. The CDR3 nucleotides are TGTGCCAGTAGTATACCGATCAGGGGGCCGTCCACAGATACGCAGTATTTT.

This clone was counted only a few times. The rearrangement uses TRBV4-2 and TRBJ2-1; TRBD2 aligns across 10 bases. Per the germline V gene, CDR1 is LGHNA and CDR2 is YNFKEQ. The CDR3 sequence is 16 residues long. Trimming took 0 bases from V and 6 from J; bases not matched to a gene: 5. The CDR3 sequence: CASSQDLAGVGNEQFF. CDR3 coding DNA: TGTGCCAGCAGCCAAGACCTAGCGGGAGTGGGCAATGAGCAGTTCTTC.

The chain combines TRBV4-3 with TRBJ2-2, with 7 bases lining up with TRBD2. The V and J ends lost 0 bases and 1 base, in that order; junction bases with no gene match: 17. Germline V gives CDR1 LGHNA, CDR2 YSLEER. The CDR3 sequence is 21 residues long. The CDR3 region has the DNA TGCGCCAGCAGCCAAGATCCCCCAGCGGGAACCCACCCGCAGAACACCGGGGAGCTGTTTTTT. This encodes CASSQDPPAGTHPQNTGELFF.

The CDR3 loop reads CASSNPGQGAVAFF. DNA for the CDR3: TGTGCCAGCAGCAACCCGGGACAGGGTGCGGTAGCTTTCTTT. The chain joins TRBV7-9 to TRBJ1-1; 9 positions match TRBD1. Germline CDR1 and CDR2: SEHNR and FQNEAQ (reference sequence). V was pared by 5 bases and J by 10 bases, with 11 bases of the junction left unmatched. This CDR3 has 14 residues.